This T cell receptor beta chain was recorded in a study of cytomegalovirus exposure and HLA in healthy donors. Study conclusions and caveats: Most TCR sequences were rare, but some public TCRs occurred in many donors. Analyses of presence/absence relied on an assumption of roughly uniform sequencing depth across donors.

This PCR relied on a set of 60 Vbeta primers and 13 Jbeta primers. Assay used: immunoSEQ multiplex PCR; TCRdb lists only in-frame clones, some missing. Across tens of thousands of clones, the top ten clones capture over 7% of the sample. As to this clone: Its antigen is not identified.

Losses at the gene ends were 4 bases for V and 0 bases for J; bases not matched to a gene: 5. CDR1 is MDHEN and CDR2 is SYDVKM in the germline V gene. This CDR3 has 16 residues. The rearrangement joins TRBV28 to TRBJ2-1; the match to TRBD2 covers 8 bases. This receptor was obtained from a male donor in good health and CMV-seronegative. Source material: PBMCs. In DNA form, the CDR3 reads TGTGCCAGCAGTTCCCCCGGGGGGGGCTCCTACAATGAGCAGTTCTTC. Amino acids: CASSSPGGGSYNEQFF.